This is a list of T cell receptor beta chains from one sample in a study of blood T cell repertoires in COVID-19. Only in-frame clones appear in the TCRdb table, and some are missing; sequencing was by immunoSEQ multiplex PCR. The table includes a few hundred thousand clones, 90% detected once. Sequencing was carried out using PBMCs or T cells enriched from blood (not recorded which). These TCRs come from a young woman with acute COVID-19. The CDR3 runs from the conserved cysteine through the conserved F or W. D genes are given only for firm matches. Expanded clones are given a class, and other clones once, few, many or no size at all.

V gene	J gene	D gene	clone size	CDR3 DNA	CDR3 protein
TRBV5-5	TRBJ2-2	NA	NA	TGTGCCACCACGGAGTTTGTCTCCGGGGAGCTGTTTTTT	CATTEFVSGELFF
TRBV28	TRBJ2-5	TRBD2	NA	TGTGCCAGCAGTTCCCCCCTGGGCGGGAGGGCCAGGTTTCGAGAGACCCAGTACTTC	CASSSPLGGRARFRETQYF
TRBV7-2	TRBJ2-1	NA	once	TGTGCCAGCAGCTTAGGGGCGGCAGGGATCTACTACAATGAGCAGTTCTTC	CASSLGAAGIYYNEQFF
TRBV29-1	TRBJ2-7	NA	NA	TGCAGCGTTGCCAGGGGAAGGGGCTACGAGCAGTACTTC	CSVARGRGYEQYF
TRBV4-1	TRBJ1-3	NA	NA	TGCGCCAGCAGCCCGCAAGGGGGTCCTGGAAACACCATATATTTT	CASSPQGGPGNTIYF
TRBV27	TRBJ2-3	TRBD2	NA	TGTGCCAGCTTAGGAGGCCTAGCGGGACCAGATACGCAGTATTTT	CASLGGLAGPDTQYF
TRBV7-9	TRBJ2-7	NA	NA	TGTGCCAGCAGCTTAGGTGTCAACTCCTACGAGCAGTACTTC	CASSLGVNSYEQYF
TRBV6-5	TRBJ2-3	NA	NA	TGTGCCAGCAGTTACACACACACAGATACGCAGTATTTT	CASSYTHTDTQYF
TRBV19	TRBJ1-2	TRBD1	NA	TGTGCCAGTAGCCGAGGACAGGGAGGCTATGGCTACACCTTC	CASSRGQGGYGYTF
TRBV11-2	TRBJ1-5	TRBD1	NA	TGTGCCAGCAGCTTAGGATCAGGGGGCCATCAGCCCCAGCATTTT	CASSLGSGGHQPQHF
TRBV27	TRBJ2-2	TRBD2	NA	TGTGCCAGCAGTTTAAGGGGGACTAGCGGGAACACCGGGGAGCTGTTTTTT	CASSLRGTSGNTGELFF
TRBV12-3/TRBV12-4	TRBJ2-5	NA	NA	TGTGCCAGCAGTCCTTCGTCCGTCGAGACCCAGTACTTC	CASSPSSVETQYF
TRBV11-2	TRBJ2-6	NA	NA	TGTGCCAGCAGCTGGACTACTGGGGCCAACGTCCTGACTTTC	CASSWTTGANVLTF
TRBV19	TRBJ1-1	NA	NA	TGTGCCAGTAGTATATATCGGGGGGCTGAAGCTTTCTTT	CASSIYRGAEAFF
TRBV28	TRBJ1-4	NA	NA	TGTGCCAGCAGTTTACTTGGCGAAAAACTGTTTTTT	CASSLLGEKLFF
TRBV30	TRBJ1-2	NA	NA	TGTGCCTGGATTCAGGGAGGTGCGGGCTACACCTTC	CAWIQGGAGYTF
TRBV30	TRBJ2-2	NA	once	TGTGCCTGGAGTATACTAGATCCCCTCAGGGGGGAGCTGTTTTTT	CAWSILDPLRGELFF
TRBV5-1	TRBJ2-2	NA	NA	TGCGCCAGCAGCTTTGACTACAGGAACACCGGGGAGCTGTTTTTT	CASSFDYRNTGELFF
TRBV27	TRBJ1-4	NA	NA	TGTGCCAGCAGCCCCATCGGGGACACAAATGAAAAACTGTTTTTT	CASSPIGDTNEKLFF
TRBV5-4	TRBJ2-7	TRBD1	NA	TGTGCCAGCAGCCCAGACAGGGGGGTCTACGAGCAGTACTTC	CASSPDRGVYEQYF
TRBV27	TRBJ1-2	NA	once	TGTGCCAGCAGTTTAGTTGGTTCCTCCCGGAACTATGGCTACACCTTC	CASSLVGSSRNYGYTF
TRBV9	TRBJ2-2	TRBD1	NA	TGTGCCAGCAGCGGACAGGGATTTCGAACCGGGGAGCTGTTTTTT	CASSGQGFRTGELFF
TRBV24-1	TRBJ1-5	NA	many	TGTGCCACCAGTGCAGGGGACCCGGTGGGCAATCAGCCCCAGCATTTT	CATSAGDPVGNQPQHF